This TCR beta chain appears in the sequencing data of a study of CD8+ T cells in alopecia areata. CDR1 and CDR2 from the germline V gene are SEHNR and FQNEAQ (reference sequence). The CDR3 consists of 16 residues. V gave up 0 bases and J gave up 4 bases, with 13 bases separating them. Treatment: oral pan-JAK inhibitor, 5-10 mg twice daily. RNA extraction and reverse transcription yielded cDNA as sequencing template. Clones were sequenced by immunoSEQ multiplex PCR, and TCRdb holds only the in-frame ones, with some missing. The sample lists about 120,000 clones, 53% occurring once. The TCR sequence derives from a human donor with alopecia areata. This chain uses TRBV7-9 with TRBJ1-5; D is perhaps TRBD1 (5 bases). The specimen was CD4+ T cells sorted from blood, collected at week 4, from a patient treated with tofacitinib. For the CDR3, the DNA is TGTGCCAGCAGCTTAGCCCTCGGGGGGTTTAATCAGCCCCAGCATTTT. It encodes CASSLALGGFNQPQHF.